The clone carrying this T cell receptor (beta chain) was detected only a few times. Its target is unknown. These data belong to a study of T-cell reconstitution after alpha-beta-depleted transplantation in children. Findings and caveats of the study: Certain patients had high TCRbeta diversity at day 60, and it came from recipient T cells and thymic progenitors that survived. Alpha-beta T cells present about two months after transplant were reported to originate from several hundred expanded graft clones. By one year post-transplant, T-cell counts and diversity largely arose from T cells that were newly produced.

The CDR3 runs 16 residues. The ends were cut back, 3 bases at V and 8 bases at J, with 21 bases in the middle. Per germline, CDR1 KGHDR and CDR2 SFDVKD. Molecular barcoding with unique molecular identifiers was used for the TCRbeta library. MiXCR, run by TCRdb on the PCR reads, gives a single entry per CDR3 protein. The data show 900,000 or so distinct CDR3 sequences, about 15% seen once. The clonotype originates from a male patient under 18 who had a stem cell transplant for acute lymphoblastic leukemia, so the T cells may come from the graft donor. V and J are TRBV24-1 and TRBJ2-5; D remains unclear. Here the sequenced sample was PBMCs, mostly from graft donor cells, taken 360 days after TCRalphabeta/CD19-depleted stem cell transplant. The CDR3 DNA reads as TGTGCCACCAGTGATGCGGACCCGCTATGGGAAAGAACCCAGTACTTC. Amino acids: CATSDADPLWERTQYF.